The next 11 T cell receptor beta chains were all read from a single sample in a study of blood T cell repertoires in COVID-19 (dated by TCRdb to about 2020). The protocol used for the library was the immunoSEQ multiplex PCR assay. Entries here come from immuneACCESS through TCRdb and include only in-frame sequences with V and J called. Some clones fail to appear in such tables; in the studies checked, an unresolved V gene covers under half of the shortfall, and the cause of the remainder is unknown. The sample table holds some 160,000 clones, of which about four fifths were seen once. The ten largest clonotypes hold about an eighth of the sample. Sequencing input: peripheral blood. The receptors were sampled from a man between 70 and 80 years old who had recovered from COVID-19.

Only a few counts were recorded for this clone. V usage is TRBV30 and J usage is TRBJ1-2; no firm D call. This CDR3 has 14 amino acids. The V end was cut by 0 bases, the J end by 0 bases, with 8 bases between. Germline values: CDR1 GTSNPN, CDR2 SVGIG (reference sequence). This CDR3 reads CAWSVFRTNYGYTF. In nucleotides, the CDR3 is TGTGCCTGGAGTGTTTTCAGGACTAACTATGGCTACACCTTC.

The gene calls are TRBV27 and TRBJ1-4, with D hard to call. This CDR3 region has 14 residues. CDR1 MNHEY and CDR2 SMNVEV come from the germline V gene (reference sequence). V was shortened by 6 bases and J by 0 bases, with 8 bases between the two germline ends. CDR3 protein: CASRSVATNEKLFF. For the CDR3, the DNA is TGTGCCAGCAGATCAGTTGCAACTAATGAAAAACTGTTTTTT.

The rearrangement links TRBV7-6 to TRBJ2-5; the match to TRBD1 covers 7 bases. CDR1 and CDR2 (germline): SGHVS, FNYEAQ. The CDR3 extends over 12 amino acids. V dropped 6 bases and J dropped 4; count of bases not matched to a gene: 2. The CDR3: CASSHRGETQYF. CDR3 sequence (DNA): TGTGCCAGCAGTCACAGGGGAGAGACCCAGTACTTC.

This sequence joins TRBV19 and TRBJ2-1; 8 bases are a match to TRBD2. This CDR3 spans 17 amino acids. Germline CDR1 and CDR2: LNHDA and SQIVND (reference sequence). J was trimmed by 0 bases and V by 6 bases; bases with no gene match: 10. The CDR3 coding sequence is TGTGCCAGTAGAGCCACTAGCGGAACCCGCTCCTACAATGAGCAGTTCTTC. It yields the protein CASRATSGTRSYNEQFF.

The rearrangement uses TRBV19 and TRBJ2-1; possibly TRBD2 for D (6 bases). The CDR3 sequence is 14 residues long. Between the trimmed V and J ends, which lost 6 bases and 6 bases, there was a span of 15 bases. CDR1 is LNHDA and CDR2 is SQIVND in the germline V gene (reference sequence). The CDR3 spells CASSPGSGPNEQFF. The CDR3 DNA follows: TGTGCCAGTAGCCCCGGTAGCGGACCCAATGAGCAGTTCTTC.

This clone was observed once. The V call is TRBV18, the J call TRBJ2-1, with TRBD2 matching over 14 bases. Losses at the gene ends were 9 bases for V and 5 bases for J; bases not matched to a gene: 12. This CDR3 is 17 amino acids long. Germline CDR1 and CDR2: KGHSH and LQKENI. DNA of the CDR3: TGTGCCAGTCGCCCTCCGGGACTAGCGGGAGTCAACAATGAGCAGTTCTTC. It codes for CASRPPGLAGVNNEQFF.

V usage is TRBV7-3 and J usage is TRBJ2-2; 10 bases align to TRBD2. The germline V gene encodes CDR1 SGHTA and CDR2 FQGTGA. The CDR3 is 13 residues long. V trimming: 6 bases; J trimming: 8 bases; junction bases outside the gene matches: 3. The CDR3 DNA follows: TGTGCCAGCAGAGCGGGAGGGGTTGGGGAGCTGTTTTTT. It yields the protein CASRAGGVGELFF.

The rearrangement links TRBV6-5 to TRBJ2-7; 7 nucleotides line up with TRBD2. The CDR3 sequence is 16 residues long. Germline V gene sequence: CDR1 MNHEY, CDR2 SVGAGI. V shed 2 bases and J 1 base; nucleotides not matched to a gene: 8. The CDR3 loop is CASSYRWASGSYEQYF. The CDR3, as DNA: TGTGCCAGCAGTTACAGGTGGGCTAGCGGTTCCTACGAGCAGTACTTC.

This clone was picked up one time. This rearrangement joins TRBV19 to TRBJ1-4, with 7 bases that match TRBD1. The CDR3 has 13 residues. Per germline, CDR1 LNHDA and CDR2 SQIVND (reference sequence). The junction had 4 bases not matched to a gene; V was cut back by 4 bases and J by 8 bases. The CDR3 here is CASSTGGQEKLFF. The CDR3 DNA is TGTGCCAGTAGTACAGGGGGTCAGGAAAAACTGTTTTTT.

The genes are TRBV3-1 (or the pseudogene TRBV3-2) and TRBJ2-1; TRBD2 agrees at 7 bases. Trimming at V came to 4 bases and at J to 10 bases, leaving 13 bases not matched to a gene. Germline lookup yields CDR1 LGHDT and CDR2 YNNKEL (reference sequence). There are 15 residues in the CDR3. CDR3 in amino acids: CASSPLGLPLKEQFF. For the CDR3, the DNA is TGTGCCAGCAGCCCACTGGGACTACCACTCAAGGAGCAGTTCTTC.

The chain joins TRBV27 to TRBJ2-7; 7 bases are shared with TRBD1. This CDR3 spans 13 amino acids. V lost 10 bases to trimming and J lost 1 base; unmatched junction nucleotides: 7. The V gene's germline CDR1 is MNHEY and CDR2 SMNVEV (reference sequence). The CDR3 nucleotides read TGTGCCACCCGACGACAGGGTTCCTACGAGCAGTACTTC. Translating it yields CATRRQGSYEQYF.